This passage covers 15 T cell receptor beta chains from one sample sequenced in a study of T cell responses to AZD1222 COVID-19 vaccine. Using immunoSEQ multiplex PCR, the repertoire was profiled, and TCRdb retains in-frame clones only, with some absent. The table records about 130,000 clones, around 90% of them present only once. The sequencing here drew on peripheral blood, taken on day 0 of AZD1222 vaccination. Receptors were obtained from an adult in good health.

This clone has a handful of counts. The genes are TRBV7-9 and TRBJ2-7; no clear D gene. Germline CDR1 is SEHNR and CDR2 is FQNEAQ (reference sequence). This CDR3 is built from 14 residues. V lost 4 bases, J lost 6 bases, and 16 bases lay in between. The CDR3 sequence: CASSSYTVHGEQYF. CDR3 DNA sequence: TGTGCCAGCAGCTCCTACACGGTCCATGGCGAGCAGTACTTC.

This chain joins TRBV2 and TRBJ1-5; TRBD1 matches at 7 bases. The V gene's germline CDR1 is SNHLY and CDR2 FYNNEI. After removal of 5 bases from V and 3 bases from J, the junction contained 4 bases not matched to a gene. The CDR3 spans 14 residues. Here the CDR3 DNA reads TGTGCCAGCAGTAAGACAGGGTACAATCAGCCCCAGCATTTT. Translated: CASSKTGYNQPQHF.

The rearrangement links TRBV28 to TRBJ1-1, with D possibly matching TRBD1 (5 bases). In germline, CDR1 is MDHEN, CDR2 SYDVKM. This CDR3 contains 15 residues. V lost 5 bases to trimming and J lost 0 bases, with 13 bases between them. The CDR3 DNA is TGTGCCAGCAGTGAGGCAGGGTTTCTGAACACTGAAGCTTTCTTT. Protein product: CASSEAGFLNTEAFF. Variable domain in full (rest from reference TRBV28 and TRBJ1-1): DVKVTQSSRYLVKRTGEKVFLECVQDMDHENMFWYRQDPGLGLRLIYFSYDVKMKEKGDIPEGYSVSREKKERFSLILESASTNQTSMYLCASSEAGFLNTEAFFGQGTRLTVV.

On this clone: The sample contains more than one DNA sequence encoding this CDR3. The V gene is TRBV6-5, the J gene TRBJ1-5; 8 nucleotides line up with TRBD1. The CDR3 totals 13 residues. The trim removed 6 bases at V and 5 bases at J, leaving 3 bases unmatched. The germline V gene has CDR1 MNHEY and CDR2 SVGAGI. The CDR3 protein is CASSQQGDQPQHF. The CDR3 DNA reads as TGTGCCAGCAGCCAACAGGGGGATCAGCCCCAGCATTTT.

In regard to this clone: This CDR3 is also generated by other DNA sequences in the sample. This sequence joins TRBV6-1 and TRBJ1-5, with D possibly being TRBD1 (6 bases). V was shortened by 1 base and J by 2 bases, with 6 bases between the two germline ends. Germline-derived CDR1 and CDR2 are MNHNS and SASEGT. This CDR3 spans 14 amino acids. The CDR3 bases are TGTGCCAGCAGTGAAGGACAGGGCAATCAGCCCCAGCATTTT. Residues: CASSEGQGNQPQHF.

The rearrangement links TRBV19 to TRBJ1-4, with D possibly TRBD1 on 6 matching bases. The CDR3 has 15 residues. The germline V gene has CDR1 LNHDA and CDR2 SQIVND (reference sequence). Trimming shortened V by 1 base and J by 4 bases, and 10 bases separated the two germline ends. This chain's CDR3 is CASSIGPGVNEKLFF. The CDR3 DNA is TGTGCCAGTAGTATAGGGCCAGGGGTTAATGAAAAACTGTTTTTT.

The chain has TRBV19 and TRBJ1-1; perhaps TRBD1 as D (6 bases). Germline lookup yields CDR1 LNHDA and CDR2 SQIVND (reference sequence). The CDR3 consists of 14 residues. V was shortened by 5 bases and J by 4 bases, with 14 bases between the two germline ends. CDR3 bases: TGTGCCAGTAGTCTACAGGGTTTGGCCACTGAAGCTTTCTTT. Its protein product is CASSLQGLATEAFF.

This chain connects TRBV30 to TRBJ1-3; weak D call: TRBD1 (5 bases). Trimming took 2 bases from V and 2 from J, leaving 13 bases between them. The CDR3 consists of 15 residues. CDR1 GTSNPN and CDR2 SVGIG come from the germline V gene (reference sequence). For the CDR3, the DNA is TGTGCCTGGAGTCTCGGCAGGGTTACTGGAAACACCATATATTTT. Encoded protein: CAWSLGRVTGNTIYF.

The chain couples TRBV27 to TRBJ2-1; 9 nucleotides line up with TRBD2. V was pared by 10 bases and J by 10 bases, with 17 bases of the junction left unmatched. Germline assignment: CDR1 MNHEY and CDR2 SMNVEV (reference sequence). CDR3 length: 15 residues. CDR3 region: CATKISGRPEREQFF. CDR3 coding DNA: TGTGCCACCAAAATAAGCGGGAGGCCCGAAAGGGAGCAGTTCTTC.

CDR3 in amino acids: CAWSVLGSNTF. CDR3 coding DNA: TGTGCCTGGAGTGTACTAGGGTCAAACACCTTC. The V gene is TRBV30, the J gene TRBJ1-2; D is ambiguous. V was trimmed by 0 bases and J by 12 bases, leaving 11 bases between them. This CDR3 region has 11 residues. Germline CDR1 GTSNPN, CDR2 SVGIG (reference sequence). Full variable domain (missing parts from reference TRBV30 and TRBJ1-2): SQTIHQWPATLVQPVGSPLSLECTVEGTSNPNLYWYRQAAGRGLQLLFYSVGIGQISSEVPQNLSASRPQDRQFILSSKKLLLSDSGFYLCAWSVLGSNTFGSGTRLTVV.

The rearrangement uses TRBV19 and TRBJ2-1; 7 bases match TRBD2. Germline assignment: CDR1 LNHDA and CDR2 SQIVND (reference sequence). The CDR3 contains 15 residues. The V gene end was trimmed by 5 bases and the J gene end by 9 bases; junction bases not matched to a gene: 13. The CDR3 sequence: CASSLGWRETAEQFF. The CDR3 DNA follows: TGTGCCAGTAGTCTGGGCTGGCGGGAGACAGCTGAGCAGTTCTTC.

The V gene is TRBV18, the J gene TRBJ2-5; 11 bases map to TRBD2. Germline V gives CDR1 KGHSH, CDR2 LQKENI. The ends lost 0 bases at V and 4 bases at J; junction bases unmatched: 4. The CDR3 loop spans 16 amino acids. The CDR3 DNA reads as TGTGCCAGCTCACCACCGGGACTAGCGGCTGGAGAGACCCAGTACTTC. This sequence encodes CASSPPGLAAGETQYF.

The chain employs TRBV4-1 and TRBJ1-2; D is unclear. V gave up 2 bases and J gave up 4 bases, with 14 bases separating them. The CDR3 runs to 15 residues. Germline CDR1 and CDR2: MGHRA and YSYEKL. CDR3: CASSQTQTLGYGYTF. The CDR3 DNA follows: TGCGCCAGCAGCCAAACACAGACGCTTGGCTATGGCTACACCTTC.

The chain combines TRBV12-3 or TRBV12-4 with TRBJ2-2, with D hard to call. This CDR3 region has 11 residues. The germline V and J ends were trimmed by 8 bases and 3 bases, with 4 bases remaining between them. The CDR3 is CASQYTGELFF. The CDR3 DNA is TGTGCCAGCCAATACACCGGGGAGCTGTTTTTT.

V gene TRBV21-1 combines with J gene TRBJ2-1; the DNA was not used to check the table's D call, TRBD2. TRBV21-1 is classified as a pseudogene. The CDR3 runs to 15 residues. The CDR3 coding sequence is TGTGCCAGCAGCAAAGGTTCTAGCGGGAGCATTGAGCAGTTCTTC. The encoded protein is CASSKGSSGSIEQFF.